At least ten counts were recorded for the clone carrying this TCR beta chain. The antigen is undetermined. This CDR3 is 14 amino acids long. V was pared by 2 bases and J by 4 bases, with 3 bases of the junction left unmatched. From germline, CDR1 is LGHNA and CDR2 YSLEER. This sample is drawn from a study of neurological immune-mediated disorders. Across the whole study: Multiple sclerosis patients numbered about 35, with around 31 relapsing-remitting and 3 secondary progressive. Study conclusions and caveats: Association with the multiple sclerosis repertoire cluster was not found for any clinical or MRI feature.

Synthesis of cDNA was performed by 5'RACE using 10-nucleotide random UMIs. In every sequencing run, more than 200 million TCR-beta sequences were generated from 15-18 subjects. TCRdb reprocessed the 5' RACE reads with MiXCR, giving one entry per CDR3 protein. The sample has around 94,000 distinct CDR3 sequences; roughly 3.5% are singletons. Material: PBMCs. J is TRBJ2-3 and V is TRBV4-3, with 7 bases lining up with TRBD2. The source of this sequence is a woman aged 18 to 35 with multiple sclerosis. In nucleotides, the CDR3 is TGCGCCAGCAGCCAATCGGGAGGAGCAGATACGCAGTATTTT. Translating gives CASSQSGGADTQYF.